A selection of T cell receptor beta chains follows, all from one sample in a study of T cell repertoires in cytomegalovirus infection. TCRdb processed the reads anew with MiXCR; each CDR3 protein has one entry. This table holds around 550,000 distinct CDR3 sequences, around 27% found once. The sequenced sample consisted of PBMCs. The receptors were sampled from a human donor in good health (CMV status not recorded). Some clones in this sample may be carry-over from other donors' samples. Both conserved end residues are part of each CDR3. Each record gives: clone size, D gene, J gene, V gene, CDR3 protein, CDR3 DNA. D genes are given only for firm matches. Clone size is given for some rows only: seen once, a few or many times, or a class if the clone is expanded.

clone_size: NA
d_call: NA
j_call: TRBJ2-7
v_call: TRBV6-2/TRBV6-3
cdr3_aa: CASSYGAQLSYEQYF
cdr3_nt: TGTGCCAGCAGTTACGGGGCGCAACTCTCCTACGAGCAGTACTTC

clone_size: few
d_call: NA
j_call: TRBJ1-1
v_call: TRBV29-1
cdr3_aa: CSVVRNMDTEAFF
cdr3_nt: TGCAGCGTTGTACGAAATATGGACACTGAAGCTTTCTTT

clone_size: many
d_call: TRBD2
j_call: TRBJ2-1
v_call: TRBV7-2
cdr3_aa: CASSFGHTSGRMDNEQFF
cdr3_nt: TGTGCCAGCAGCTTTGGTCACACGAGCGGGAGAATGGACAATGAGCAGTTCTTC

clone_size: NA
d_call: TRBD2
j_call: TRBJ2-7
v_call: TRBV5-1
cdr3_aa: CASSLGGRLAEYEQYF
cdr3_nt: TGCGCCAGCAGCTTGGGAGGCCGACTAGCGGAATACGAGCAGTACTTC

clone_size: once
d_call: NA
j_call: TRBJ2-1
v_call: TRBV28
cdr3_aa: CASSAPGLYNEQFF
cdr3_nt: TGTGCCAGCAGTGCCCCGGGACTGTACAATGAGCAGTTCTTC

clone_size: NA
d_call: NA
j_call: TRBJ2-5
v_call: TRBV7-7
cdr3_aa: CASSSSGGSGVQYF
cdr3_nt: TGTGCCAGCAGCTCCTCTGGTGGGAGCGGCGTCCAGTACTTC

clone_size: NA
d_call: TRBD2
j_call: TRBJ2-1
v_call: TRBV4-2
cdr3_aa: CASSQERDSGRAFYNEQFF
cdr3_nt: TGTGCCAGCAGCCAAGAACGCGATAGCGGGAGGGCCTTTTACAATGAGCAGTTCTTC

clone_size: NA
d_call: TRBD2
j_call: TRBJ2-2
v_call: TRBV12-5
cdr3_aa: CASGPGLDATGELFF
cdr3_nt: TGTGCTAGTGGTCCGGGACTAGACGCGACCGGGGAGCTGTTTTTT

clone_size: few
d_call: TRBD2
j_call: TRBJ2-3
v_call: TRBV12-5
cdr3_aa: CASGLVPGLAGARPSTDTQYF
cdr3_nt: TGTGCTAGTGGTTTGGTCCCGGGACTAGCGGGAGCACGCCCTAGCACAGATACGCAGTATTTT

clone_size: many
d_call: NA
j_call: TRBJ1-4
v_call: TRBV7-2
cdr3_aa: CASSLGEANEKLFF
cdr3_nt: TGTGCCAGCAGCTTGGGAGAAGCTAATGAAAAACTGTTTTTT

clone_size: few
d_call: NA
j_call: TRBJ2-5
v_call: TRBV24-1
cdr3_aa: CATSDAGAAQYF
cdr3_nt: TGTGCCACCAGTGATGCAGGGGCGGCCCAGTACTTC

clone_size: NA
d_call: TRBD2
j_call: TRBJ2-5
v_call: TRBV5-1
cdr3_aa: CASSFATSGEQETQYF
cdr3_nt: TGCGCCAGCAGCTTTGCCACTAGCGGGGAACAAGAGACCCAGTACTTC

clone_size: NA
d_call: NA
j_call: TRBJ1-1
v_call: TRBV12-3/TRBV12-4
cdr3_aa: CASSWDGNTEAFF
cdr3_nt: TGTGCCAGCAGTTGGGACGGGAACACTGAAGCTTTCTTT

clone_size: many
d_call: TRBD2
j_call: TRBJ2-1
v_call: TRBV7-2
cdr3_aa: CARLRGGTSSNEQFF
cdr3_nt: TGTGCCAGACTGCGGGGGGGAACGAGTTCCAATGAGCAGTTCTTC

clone_size: many
d_call: NA
j_call: TRBJ1-1
v_call: TRBV7-2
cdr3_aa: CASSGQSNTEAFF
cdr3_nt: TGTGCCAGCAGCGGACAGTCGAACACTGAAGCTTTCTTT

clone_size: NA
d_call: NA
j_call: TRBJ2-4
v_call: TRBV18
cdr3_aa: CASSRVEDIQYF
cdr3_nt: TGTGCCAGCTCCCGGGTGGAGGACATTCAGTACTTC

clone_size: few
d_call: NA
j_call: TRBJ2-5
v_call: TRBV12-3/TRBV12-4
cdr3_aa: CASKTRGPGTQYF
cdr3_nt: TGTGCCAGCAAAACGCGGGGGCCGGGGACCCAGTACTTC

clone_size: NA
d_call: TRBD2
j_call: TRBJ2-2
v_call: TRBV10-3
cdr3_aa: CAISESSSGMNTGELFF
cdr3_nt: TGTGCCATCAGTGAGTCCTCTAGCGGGATGAACACCGGGGAGCTGTTTTTT

clone_size: NA
d_call: TRBD2
j_call: TRBJ2-7
v_call: TRBV12-3/TRBV12-4
cdr3_aa: CASASREQYEQYF
cdr3_nt: TGTGCCAGTGCGTCGCGGGAGCAATACGAGCAGTACTTC

clone_size: NA
d_call: TRBD2
j_call: TRBJ2-3
v_call: TRBV11-2
cdr3_aa: CASSLQRETDTQYF
cdr3_nt: TGTGCCAGCAGCCTCCAGCGGGAGACAGATACGCAGTATTTT